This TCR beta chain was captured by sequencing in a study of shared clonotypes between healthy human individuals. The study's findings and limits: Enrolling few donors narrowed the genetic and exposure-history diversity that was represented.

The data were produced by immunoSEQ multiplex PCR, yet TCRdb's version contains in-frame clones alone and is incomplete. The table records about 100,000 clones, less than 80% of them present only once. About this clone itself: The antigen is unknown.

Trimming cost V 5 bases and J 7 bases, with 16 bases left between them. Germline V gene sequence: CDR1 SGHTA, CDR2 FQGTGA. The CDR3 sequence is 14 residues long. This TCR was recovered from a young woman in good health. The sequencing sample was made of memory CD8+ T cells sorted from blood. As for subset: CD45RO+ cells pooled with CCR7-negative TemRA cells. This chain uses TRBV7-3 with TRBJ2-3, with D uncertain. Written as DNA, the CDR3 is TGTGCCAGCAGCCCGCGGAGCGAAGTGTATACGCAGTATTTT. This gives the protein CASSPRSEVYTQYF.